This section outlines one TCR beta chain sequence together with its context. The antigen is not known. These data come from a study of blood T cells in healthy people across ages. Germline V CDR1 and CDR2: MNHEY, SVGEGT. V gave up 2 bases and J gave up 5 bases; unmatched junction bases: 6. The CDR3 sequence is 16 residues long. Study conclusions and caveats: Long-lived and aged donors differed, with more naive CD4+ cells and higher diversity in the long-lived.

A sample-barcoded 5' primer and a J-beta primer mix were used in a second PCR of about 7 to 12 cycles. TCRdb processed the 5' RACE reads anew with MiXCR; each CDR3 protein has one entry. The sample contains 650,000 to 800,000 distinct CDR3 sequences, 40% to 50% of which appear only once. The receptor comes from a man aged 55 to 70 in good health. Sequenced input: blood. The V call is TRBV6-2 or TRBV6-3, the J call TRBJ2-1; 10 bases map to TRBD1. As DNA, the CDR3 is TGTGCCAGCAGTTACCCGACAGGGGGCGTCCACAATGAGCAGTTCTTC. Translating it yields CASSYPTGGVHNEQFF.